This TCR beta chain was sequenced during a study of control samples from healthy donors and cancer patients (dated by TCRdb to the early 2020s). The receptor library was made with the immunoSEQ multiplex PCR assay. TCRdb stores this immuneACCESS table with in-frame sequences only. Part of the clones is absent; in the studies checked, under half of the shortfall reflects unresolved V genes, and no reason is known for the rest. For this sample the table gives 95,000 to 150,000 clones, of which 85% to 95% were detected only once. The top ten hold approximately 0.58% of the sample. Of note for this clone: Its recognized antigen is unknown. It has no much larger one-base neighbor in the sample; base qualities were not kept.

The TCR sequence derives from a man aged 80 or over with head and neck cancer. Material for sequencing was PBMCs.

The DNA sequence is TGTGCCAGCAGACCCCAGGGCGCCGGGGAGCTGTTTTTT. Its protein reads: CASRPQGAGELFF. Recombination linked TRBV7-2 to TRBJ2-2; the D gene is possibly TRBD1, with 5 bases matching. Trimming takes 6 bases from V and 6 bases from J, and the germline ends sit 11 bases apart. Sequences SGHTA (CDR1) and FQGNSA (CDR2) are obtained from the germline V gene. The CDR3 holds 13 amino acids from the cysteine to the phenylalanine. Only the CDR3 DNA stays, 39 bases, in frame from base 1. The full variable domain, with segments outside the CDR3 supplied by the reference TRBV7-2 and TRBJ2-2 proteins, appears as GAGVSQSPSNKVTEKGKDVELRCDPISGHTALYWYRQSLGQGLEFLIYFQGNSAPDKSGLPSDRFSAERTGGSVSTLTIQRTQQEDSAVYLCASRPQGAGELFFGEGSRLTVL.